The entry that follows covers one TCR beta chain sequence. Its antigen is not identified. This entry is derived from a study of post-analysis software for immune sequencing data. CDR1 is MDHEN and CDR2 is SYDVKM in the germline V gene. Deletions cut 3 bases from V and 7 bases from J, with 15 bases between. The CDR3 extends over 14 amino acids. Whole-study findings and limits: Batch-mates among the samples co-clustered strongly by F measure. When patients were compared with controls, four to six TRBV segments were more frequent, TRBV5-6, TRBV5-1 and TRBV20-1 among them. Controls showed significantly higher normalized Chao1 diversity than did multiple sclerosis patients.

The authors incorporated unique molecular identifiers into the TCR beta cDNA libraries. Each CDR3 protein gets one entry after TCRdb re-called the PCR reads with MiXCR. Of some 690,000 distinct CDR3 sequences listed, approximately 30% are singletons. The sample was blood. This TCR derives from a girl between 5 and 17 years old with multiple sclerosis. This chain uses TRBV28 with TRBJ1-2; maybe TRBD1 (6 bases). The CDR3 loop reads CASSLRGALPGYTF. CDR3 DNA sequence: TGTGCCAGCAGTTTGAGGGGGGCCCTCCCTGGCTACACCTTC.